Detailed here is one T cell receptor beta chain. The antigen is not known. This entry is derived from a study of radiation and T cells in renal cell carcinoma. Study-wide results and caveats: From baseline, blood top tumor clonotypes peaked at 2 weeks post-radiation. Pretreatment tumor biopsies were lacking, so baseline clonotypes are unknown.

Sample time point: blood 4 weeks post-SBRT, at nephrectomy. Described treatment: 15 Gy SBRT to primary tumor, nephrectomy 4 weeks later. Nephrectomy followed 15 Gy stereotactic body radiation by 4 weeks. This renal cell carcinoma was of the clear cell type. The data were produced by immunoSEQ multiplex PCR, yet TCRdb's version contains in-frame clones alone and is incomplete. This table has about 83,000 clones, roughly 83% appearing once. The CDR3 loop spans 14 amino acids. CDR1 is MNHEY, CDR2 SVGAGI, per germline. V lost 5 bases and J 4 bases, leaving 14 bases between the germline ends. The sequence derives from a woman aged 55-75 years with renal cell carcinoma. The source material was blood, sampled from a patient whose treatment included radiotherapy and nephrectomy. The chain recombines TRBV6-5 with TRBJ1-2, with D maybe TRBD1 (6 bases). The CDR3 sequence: CASSPPGAAYGYTF. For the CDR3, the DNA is TGTGCCAGCAGTCCCCCGGGGGCGGCCTATGGCTACACCTTC.